One TCR beta chain is described in this entry. These data are taken from a study of blood T cell repertoires in COVID-19. For the study at large: Specimens from acute and convalescent COVID-19 originated in the United States, Italy and Spain. The cDNA or gDNA used as material had been derived from T cells, B-cell-depleted T cells, or PBMCs.

With V trimmed by 4 bases and J by 4 bases, 11 bases remained unmatched. Germline CDR1 SGHNT, CDR2 YYREEE (reference sequence). This CDR3 has 17 amino acids. In the original analysis: Researchers report that nucleated cell counts were estimated from reference gene primer amplification. TCRdb's copy holds only in-frame clones and misses some; the assay was immunoSEQ multiplex PCR. That table supplies the V and J calls and clone size; D and trimming were determined from the DNA. This table holds 150,000 to 200,000 clones, 80% to 90% found once. The genes are TRBV5-4 and TRBJ2-2; 9 bases are a match to TRBD2. This clonotype originated in a man younger than 35 who had recovered from COVID-19. The material sequenced was peripheral blood. The CDR3 DNA reads TGTGCCAGCAGCCGTCTAAGGCGGGAGGGAATCACCGGGGAGCTGTTTTTT. Residues: CASSRLRREGITGELFF.